One and the same sample provided the 21 T cell receptor beta chains below, sequenced in a study of T-cell reconstitution after alpha-beta-depleted transplantation in children. The TCRbeta library incorporated unique molecular identifiers. TCRdb reprocessed the PCR reads via MiXCR and lists one record per CDR3 protein. The sample gives about 980,000 distinct CDR3 sequences, about 31% of which show up once; approximately 30% is in the top ten. Here the sequenced sample was PBMCs, mostly from graft donor cells, taken 360 days after TCRalphabeta/CD19-depleted stem cell transplant. These receptors were collected from a boy under two years old who had a stem cell transplant for SCID, so the T cells may come from the graft donor.

This clonotype was detected a few times. The rearrangement links TRBV5-1 to TRBJ2-1; no definite D call. CDR1 SGHRS and CDR2 YFSETQ come from the germline V gene. The germline V and J ends were trimmed by 0 bases and 9 bases, with 10 bases remaining between them. This CDR3 has 13 residues. Here the CDR3 DNA reads TGCGCCAGCAGCTTGGTGGATTTCAGTGAGCAGTTCTTC. This translates into CASSLVDFSEQFF.

The chain combines TRBV7-9 with TRBJ2-7; a weak D match, TRBD1 (6 bases). V dropped 5 bases and J dropped 0 bases, with 11 bases sitting between them. This CDR3 is 14 amino acids long. Germline CDR1 reads SEHNR; CDR2 reads FQNEAQ (reference sequence). CDR3 sequence: CASSPGANSYEQYF. The CDR3, as DNA: TGTGCCAGCAGCCCAGGGGCCAACTCCTACGAGCAGTACTTC.

The chain couples TRBV7-6 to TRBJ2-1; 7 nucleotides align to TRBD1. J was trimmed by 8 bases and V by 6 bases; bases with no gene match: 7. This CDR3 is built from 13 residues. CDR1 and CDR2 from the germline V gene are SGHVS and FNYEAQ. Written as DNA, the CDR3 is TGTGCCAGCAGTATGAGACAGGGCGATGAGCAGTTCTTC. Encoded protein: CASSMRQGDEQFF.

This chain joins TRBV29-1 and TRBJ2-3; D unresolved. The germline CDR1 and CDR2 sequences are SQVTM and ANQGSEA. V shed 4 bases and J shed 1 base, with 12 bases lying between them. The CDR3 has 14 residues. The DNA of the CDR3 is TGCAGCGTTGTCGAACAACGCCGCACAGATACGCAGTATTTT. This gives the protein CSVVEQRRTDTQYF.

There are a few counts of this clonotype. The V call is TRBV15, the J call TRBJ1-3, with D perhaps TRBD1 (6 bases). Germline V CDR1 and CDR2: LNHNV, YYDKDF (reference sequence). The CDR3 loop spans 16 amino acids. V was pared by 1 base and J by 0 bases, with 10 bases between. CDR3 region: CATSRVRGLSGNTIYF. The CDR3 DNA follows: TGTGCCACCAGCAGAGTCAGGGGCCTCTCTGGAAACACCATATATTTT.

This chain uses TRBV5-8 with TRBJ2-1; weak D call: TRBD1 (6 bases). The CDR3 is made up of 14 amino acids. Germline CDR1 is SGHTS and CDR2 is YDEGEE. V lost 1 base, J lost 16 bases, and 21 bases lay in between. In nucleotides, the CDR3 is TGTGCCAGCAGCTTGAGGGTTATAGGCAGGGGAGAATTCTTC. Residues: CASSLRVIGRGEFF.

This clonotype was observed a handful of times. The chain employs TRBV7-8 and TRBJ1-6, with D uncertain. Germline V CDR1 and CDR2: SGHVS, FQNEAQ. This CDR3 is 16 amino acids long. Trimming left V 1 base short and J 6 bases short, with 13 bases between. Here the CDR3 DNA reads TGTGCCAGCAGCTTAGGAAAAGGCAGGAGTAATTCACCCCTCCACTTT. This sequence encodes CASSLGKGRSNSPLHF. The full variable domain, with the rest looked up from reference TRBV7-8 and TRBJ1-6, is GAGVSQSPRYKVAKRGQDVALRCDPISGHVSLFWYQQALGQGPEFLTYFQNEAQLDKSGLPSDRFFAERPEGSVSTLKIQRTQQEDSAVYLCASSLGKGRSNSPLHFGNGTRLTVT.

This clonotype was observed at least ten times. This rearrangement joins TRBV4-2 to TRBJ2-1; D not certain. Trimming took off 0 bases at V and 10 bases at J, with 10 bases between the two ends. The CDR3 contains 13 residues. The germline CDR1 and CDR2 sequences are LGHNA and YNFKEQ. This CDR3 reads CASSQDLGSEQFF. CDR3 nucleotide sequence: TGTGCCAGCAGCCAAGATCTAGGATCCGAGCAGTTCTTC.

This clonotype has just a few counts. The V call is TRBV7-6, the J call TRBJ2-3; D not certain. The V end was cut by 5 bases, the J end by 2 bases, with 11 bases between. There are 14 residues in the CDR3. Germline CDR1 and CDR2: SGHVS and FNYEAQ. DNA of the CDR3: TGTGCCAGCAGCCCCGAGCCTCCCACAGATACGCAGTATTTT. Its protein product is CASSPEPPTDTQYF.

In this sample, this clonotype turned up a few times. The rearrangement joins TRBV12-3 or TRBV12-4 to TRBJ2-7; D remains ambiguous. V shed 6 bases and J shed 4 bases, with 22 bases lying between them. This CDR3 spans 16 amino acids. CDR3 DNA: TGTGCCAGCAGCTCAGGACCCGAATCCAAGAAGTACGAGCAGTACTTC. This encodes CASSSGPESKKYEQYF.

This chain uses TRBV28 with TRBJ2-5; D might be TRBD1 (6 bases). This CDR3 is 14 amino acids long. Germline assignment: CDR1 MDHEN and CDR2 SYDVKM. The germline V and J ends were trimmed by 4 bases and 4 bases, with 13 bases remaining between them. This CDR3 is CASSSNDRIETQYF. In nucleotides, the CDR3 is TGTGCCAGCAGTTCGAACGACAGGATAGAGACCCAGTACTTC.

In its sample, this clonotype was seen a few times. The chain combines TRBV18 with TRBJ2-1, with TRBD2 matching over 13 bases. CDR1 and CDR2 from the germline V gene are KGHSH and LQKENI. Trimming removed 2 bases from V and 3 bases from J; junction bases left unmatched: 4. The CDR3 is 17 residues long. The CDR3 DNA is TGTGCCAGCTCACCAAGGACTAGCGGGGGTAGCTACAATGAGCAGTTCTTC. Translated: CASSPRTSGGSYNEQFF.

The sample holds many counts of this clonotype. The chain uses TRBV4-1 and TRBJ1-4, with D possibly matching TRBD1 (5 bases). The CDR3 sequence is 16 residues long. Germline assignment: CDR1 MGHRA and CDR2 YSYEKL. The V gene lost 2 bases and the J gene lost 3 bases, with 13 bases spanning the gap. CDR3 sequence (DNA): TGCGCCAGCAGCCAAAAACAGAGACAGTCTAATGAAAAACTGTTTTTT. This encodes CASSQKQRQSNEKLFF.

The rearrangement uses TRBV29-1 and TRBJ2-2; TRBD1 or TRBD2 may be the D gene (5 bases each). Germline lookup yields CDR1 SQVTM and CDR2 ANQGSEA. Between the trimmed V and J ends, which lost 5 bases and 1 base, there was a span of 11 bases. The length of the CDR3 is 14 residues. The CDR3 nucleotides are TGCAGCGTTACCGGGACGGTGAACACCGGGGAGCTGTTTTTT. This sequence encodes CSVTGTVNTGELFF.

This clonotype showed up just a few times. The genes are TRBV5-1 and TRBJ2-3, with D possibly being TRBD1 (6 bases). The CDR3 consists of 16 residues. In germline, CDR1 is SGHRS, CDR2 YFSETQ. Deletions cut 0 bases from V and 0 bases from J, with 11 bases between. The CDR3 DNA follows: TGCGCCAGCAGCTTGGGACAGGTGACTAGCACAGATACGCAGTATTTT. Translated: CASSLGQVTSTDTQYF.

V gene TRBV6-2 or TRBV6-3 combines with J gene TRBJ1-1, with a weak D call TRBD1 (5 bases). Deletions cut 6 bases from V and 6 bases from J, with 17 bases between. This CDR3 is 14 amino acids long. In germline, CDR1 is MNHEY, CDR2 SVGEGT. CDR3: CASRLQGAGAEAFF. The CDR3 DNA sequence: TGTGCCAGCAGACTCCAGGGAGCTGGAGCTGAAGCTTTCTTT.

This clonotype was seen a few times. The V gene is TRBV5-1, the J gene TRBJ2-3; maybe TRBD1 (6 bases). This CDR3 spans 14 amino acids. The germline V gene has CDR1 SGHRS and CDR2 YFSETQ. The V gene lost 6 bases and the J gene lost 5 bases, with 16 bases spanning the gap. CDR3 residues: CASNGGSLEDTQYF. In DNA form, the CDR3 reads TGCGCCAGCAATGGGGGCAGTTTAGAAGATACGCAGTATTTT.

CDR3 region: CASSLGRGGRGRGYGYTF. The DNA of the CDR3 is TGTGCCAGCAGCTTAGGGCGCGGGGGAAGGGGCCGAGGGTATGGCTACACCTTC. The J gene is TRBJ1-2, the V gene TRBV7-2, with D possibly TRBD1 on 5 matching bases. The V end was cut by 1 base, the J end by 5 bases, with 23 bases between. This CDR3 is 18 amino acids long. Germline V gene lookup returns CDR1 SGHTA and CDR2 FQGNSA. The complete variable domain, with remaining parts taken from reference TRBV7-2 and TRBJ1-2, reads GAGVSQSPSNKVTEKGKDVELRCDPISGHTALYWYRQSLGQGLEFLIYFQGNSAPDKSGLPSDRFSAERTGGSVSTLTIQRTQQEDSAVYLCASSLGRGGRGRGYGYTFGSGTRLTVV.

A few counts support this clonotype. The rearrangement links TRBV12-3 or TRBV12-4 to TRBJ2-2; a weak D match, TRBD1 (8 bases). CDR3 size: 16 residues. The ends were cut back, 2 bases at V and 5 bases at J, with 15 bases in the middle. This CDR3 reads CASSLRTGRGTGELFF. In DNA form, the CDR3 reads TGTGCCAGCAGTTTAAGGACAGGGAGGGGGACCGGGGAGCTGTTTTTT.

The chain carries TRBV13 and TRBJ2-7; 10 nucleotides agree with TRBD2. The length of the CDR3 is 13 residues. V shed 5 bases, J shed 5 bases, and the junction held 3 bases outside the gene matches. In germline, CDR1 is PRHDT, CDR2 FYEKMQ (reference sequence). CDR3 nucleotide sequence: TGTGCCAGCAGCCATGGACTAGCGGACGAGCAGTACTTC. It codes for CASSHGLADEQYF.

This clonotype appeared a few times. V is TRBV12-3 or TRBV12-4 and J is TRBJ1-1; D might be TRBD1 (6 bases). CDR3 length equals 17 residues. V lost 2 bases and J lost 6, with 22 bases in between. CDR3 sequence (DNA): TGTGCCAGCAGTTTATTTACCCCCAGGGGCCAACCGTCTGAAGCTTTCTTT. Translating it yields CASSLFTPRGQPSEAFF.